This TCR beta chain was recovered during a study of spatial heterogeneity in lung cancer. Overall study: For the average unique TCR and UMI combination, more than eight occurrences appeared in raw reads.

Details on this clonotype: Its specificity is not known.

Broader study findings: Mutation counts in tumors were tracked by counts of expanded intratumoral alpha and beta TCRs.

The CDR3 length is 12 residues. Per germline, CDR1 SGDLS and CDR2 YYNGEE. Trimming left V 3 bases short and J 2 bases short, with 5 bases between. In TCRdb, the 5' RACE reads were re-called with MiXCR into one record per CDR3 protein. The sample records some 10,000 distinct CDR3 sequences, roughly 14% being singletons. The time point is: sample taken at primary tumor resection. The sequenced material consisted of unsorted whole RNA from tumor, nontumor lung or frozen PBMC. The specimen was lung tumor tissue, collected at surgery. V usage is TRBV9 and J usage is TRBJ2-5, with D unresolved. This clonotype originated in a male donor with early-stage non-small cell lung cancer. The CDR3 sequence is CASSAPQETQYF. In DNA form, the CDR3 reads TGTGCCAGCAGCGCCCCACAAGAGACCCAGTACTTC.